The clone carrying this TCR beta chain was recorded a few times. Its antigen is undetermined. Making use of molecular barcodes, quantitative 5'-RACE generated TCR beta libraries. One entry per CDR3 protein results from TCRdb running MiXCR on the 5' RACE reads. The repertoire consists of around 890,000 distinct CDR3 sequences, with roughly 12% occurring once and the leading ten covering 0.51%. These data belong to a study of CD8 T cells in ankylosing spondylitis. Study results and caveats: Prior work had noted some motif variants in reactive arthritis blood and synovial fluid. Within matched ankylosing spondylitis synovial fluid, disease-linked clones were reportedly significantly enriched. What seemed typical of ankylosing spondylitis blood was a TCR beta motif built from about 8 highly homologous variants. Clones linked to the disease showed a CD8+ phenotype. They occurred at relatively low frequencies in peripheral blood.

Germline CDR1 is SGHRS and CDR2 is YFSETQ. The CDR3 runs to 14 residues. Trimming pared 2 bases from V and 4 bases from J, leaving 10 bases between. The genes are TRBV5-1 and TRBJ1-3, with TRBD1 as a possible D gene (5 bases). This TCR derives from a male donor with ankylosing spondylitis. Sequencing was carried out using blood, either unsorted or a sorted T cell fraction (not recorded which). CDR3 in DNA: TGCGCCAGCAGCTTTGAGGGACGCGGAAACACCATATATTTT. Translated: CASSFEGRGNTIYF.